These 4 T cell receptor beta chains were all obtained from the same sample, sequenced in a study of early T cells in non-severe SARS-CoV-2 infection. MiXCR was run by TCRdb on the 5' RACE reads, yielding one entry per CDR3 protein. The sample lists just over 95,000 distinct CDR3 sequences, approximately 10% occurring once. The sample in question was whole blood, obtained at baseline. The receptors shown here come from an adult who was a healthcare worker with PCR-confirmed SARS-CoV-2 infection or an uninfected control (not recorded which).

In this sample, this clonotype turned up many times. The chain employs TRBV28 and TRBJ2-5, with D hard to call. The CDR3 loop spans 12 amino acids. Germline V gene data show CDR1 as MDHEN and CDR2 as SYDVKM. Trimming took off 2 bases at V and 7 bases at J, with 8 bases between the two ends. The CDR3 is CASSLEVGTQYF. As DNA, the CDR3 is TGTGCCAGCAGTTTAGAGGTCGGGACCCAGTACTTC.

The chain links TRBV6-6 to TRBJ2-3; D not resolved. The CDR3 loop spans 14 amino acids. Per the germline V gene, CDR1 is MNHNY and CDR2 is SVGAGI (reference sequence). Trimming cost V 7 bases and J 2 bases, with 13 bases left between them. Written as DNA, the CDR3 is TGTGCCAGCACCCCAACTGGCTACACAGATACGCAGTATTTT. Protein product: CASTPTGYTDTQYF.

This clonotype was counted between two and nine times. The J gene is TRBJ2-2, the V gene TRBV3-1; D unclear. Deletions cut 4 bases from V and 6 bases from J, with 9 bases between. This CDR3 contains 13 residues. Germline V gene sequence: CDR1 LGHDT, CDR2 YNNKEL (reference sequence). The CDR3 here is CASSPPKPGELFF. CDR3 nucleotides: TGTGCCAGCAGCCCTCCTAAACCCGGGGAGCTGTTTTTT.

The rearrangement links TRBV30 to TRBJ2-2; maybe TRBD2 (5 bases). The CDR3 runs to 13 residues. V lost 3 bases, J lost 4 bases, and 9 bases lay in between. Per germline, CDR1 GTSNPN and CDR2 SVGIG (reference sequence). The CDR3, as DNA: TGTGCCTGGAGGGACTTTTTCACCGGGGAGCTGTTTTTT. Amino acid sequence: CAWRDFFTGELFF.